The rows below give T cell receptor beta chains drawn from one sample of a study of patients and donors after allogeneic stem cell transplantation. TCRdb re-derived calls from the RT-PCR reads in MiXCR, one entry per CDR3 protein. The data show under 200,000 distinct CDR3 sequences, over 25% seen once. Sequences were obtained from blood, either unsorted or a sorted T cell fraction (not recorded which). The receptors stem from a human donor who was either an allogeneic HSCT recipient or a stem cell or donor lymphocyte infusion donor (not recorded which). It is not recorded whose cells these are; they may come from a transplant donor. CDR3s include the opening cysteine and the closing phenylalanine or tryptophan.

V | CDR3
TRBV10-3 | CAITPRILGRSSYEQYF
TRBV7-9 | CASSFRDQEGVREQFF
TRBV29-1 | CSVAGRDSGANVLTF
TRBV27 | CASSLAGGHEQYF
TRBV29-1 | CSVSRDRTEAFF
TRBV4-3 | CASSQDSTVSYEQYF
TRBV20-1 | CSARVGGPIGYTF
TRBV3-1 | CASSRTVPSYEQYF
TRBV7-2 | CASSFGTLRNQPQHF
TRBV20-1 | CSAIGGLAVTYEQYF
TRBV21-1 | CASSKGKSSTDTQYF
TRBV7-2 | CASSLAPPASGNTIYF
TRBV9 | CASSVNPASGSYEQYF
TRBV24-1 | CATSDPGTTPYEQYF
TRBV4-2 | CASSLDPGGAGYGYTF
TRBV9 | CASSARGGRNQPQHF
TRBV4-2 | CASSQGAGPNTEAFF
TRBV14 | CASSRDRSGSYEQYF
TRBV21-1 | CASSKGAGSYEQYF
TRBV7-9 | CASSSQDLETEAFF
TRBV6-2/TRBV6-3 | CASSRNQPQHF
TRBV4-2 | CASSQDWGGSYYGYTF
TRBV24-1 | CATSESTAPVGYTF
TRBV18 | CASSPGQRNQPQHF
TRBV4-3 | CASSQVSGNTDTQYF
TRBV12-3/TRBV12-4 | CASSFATGYIEQFF
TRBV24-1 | CATSDPKMGGNQPQHF
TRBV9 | CASSVSGKDGEQYF
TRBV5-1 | CASSLAVGTEAFF
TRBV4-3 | CASSLLAGGGELFF
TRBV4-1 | CASSQAMYQETQYF
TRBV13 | CASSDSISYNEQFF
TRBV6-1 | CASSEGGRTQHF
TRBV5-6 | CASSLAVLAGSYEQYF
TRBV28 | CASSLRGPSYNEQFF
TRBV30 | CAWSLQGPGGYTF
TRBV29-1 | CSVRGLMNTEAFF
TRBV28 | CASSTQGLLNYGYTF
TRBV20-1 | CSARDLGADTQYF
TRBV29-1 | CSADWMETGRIGGYTF
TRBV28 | CASSYPSRGLPNTEAFF
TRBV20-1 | CSASGYRLFF
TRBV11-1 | CDSSLRDRHEQYF
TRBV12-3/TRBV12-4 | CASSYSGSVNGELFF
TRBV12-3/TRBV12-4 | CASSFNQETQYF
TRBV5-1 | CASSSWTEYNEQFF
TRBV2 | CASGRTNTEAFF
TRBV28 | CASRVWETQYF
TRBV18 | CASSPRNAGGGNEAFF
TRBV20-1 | CSASAAGRGWRNQPQHF
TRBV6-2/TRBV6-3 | CASSITLGGNEQFF
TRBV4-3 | CASSQGSPRQGGEKLFF
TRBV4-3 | CASSQTTTYGYTF
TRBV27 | CASSSRQGNQPQHF
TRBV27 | CASSLSGRASAPYEQYF
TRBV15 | CATSPGRAATGELFF
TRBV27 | CASSFTFGRRNEKLFF
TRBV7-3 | CASSLLRNTGELFF
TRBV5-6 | CASSSDYLPTDTQYF
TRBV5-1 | CASNEGSNTEAFF